Presented here are 8 T cell receptor beta chains from one specimen sequenced in a study of blood T cells in healthy people across ages. Combining a sample-barcoded 5' primer with a J-beta primer mix, a second PCR ran for roughly 7 to 12 cycles. TCRdb passed the 5' RACE reads through MiXCR, listing each CDR3 protein once. The sample holds approximately 1.5 million distinct CDR3 sequences, about 32% seen once. The sequenced sample was blood. These receptors were taken from a young woman in good health.

This clonotype was counted between two and nine times. The chain employs TRBV6-6 and TRBJ1-6, with 10 nucleotides matching TRBD1. CDR3 length equals 14 residues. The V gene's germline CDR1 is MNHNY and CDR2 SVGAGI (reference sequence). Trimming took 4 bases from V and 7 from J; bases not matched to a gene: 1. The chain's CDR3 is CASSWTGGNSPLHF. CDR3 DNA sequence: TGTGCCAGCAGTTGGACAGGGGGGAATTCACCCCTCCACTTT.

The chain combines TRBV9 with TRBJ2-1; tentatively, D is TRBD2 (6 bases). The CDR3 contains 15 residues. Trimming cost V 0 bases and J 7 bases, with 14 bases left between them. CDR1 and CDR2 from the germline V gene are SGDLS and YYNGEE. CDR3 sequence reads: CASSVVSGPRNEQFF. The CDR3 bases are TGTGCCAGCAGCGTAGTAAGCGGGCCAAGGAATGAGCAGTTCTTC. Using reference TRBV9 and TRBJ2-1 for the parts outside the CDR3, the full variable domain is DSGVTQTPKHLITATGQRVTLRCSPRSGDLSVYWYQQSLDQGLQFLIQYYNGEERAKGNILERFSAQQFPDLHSELNLSSLELGDSALYFCASSVVSGPRNEQFFGPGTRLTVL.

The chain employs TRBV6-1 and TRBJ1-6; D might be TRBD1 (5 bases). The CDR3 contains 15 residues. Germline V gene lookup returns CDR1 MNHNS and CDR2 SASEGT. V lost 8 bases, J lost 0 bases, and 11 bases lay in between. CDR3 coding DNA: TGTGCCAGCGGCCCAGGGAGCTCCTATAATTCACCCCTCCACTTT. It translates to CASGPGSSYNSPLHF.

In its sample, this clonotype was seen a few times. This rearrangement joins TRBV7-7 to TRBJ2-1; 7 bases line up with TRBD2. Trimming cost V 2 bases and J 4 bases; bases outside gene matches: 14. This CDR3 region has 18 residues. Germline V lookup: CDR1 SSHAT, CDR2 FNYEAQ (reference sequence). The CDR3 spells CASSLLGLADRGYNEQFF. CDR3 in DNA: TGTGCCAGCAGCTTACTAGGCCTAGCGGACCGGGGTTACAATGAGCAGTTCTTC.

V and J are TRBV29-1 and TRBJ1-4; TRBD1 aligns across 10 bases. CDR1 is SQVTM, CDR2 ANQGSEA, per germline. This CDR3 region has 13 residues. CDR3 sequence (DNA): TGCAGTGCCAGGACAGGGGGATTTGAAAAACTGTTTTTT. Translation gives CSARTGGFEKLFF.

This clonotype has a count of ten or more. V gene TRBV15 combines with J gene TRBJ2-1, with 7 nucleotides matching TRBD1. V lost 3 bases and J lost 8; bases outside the gene matches: 10. CDR1 is LNHNV, CDR2 YYDKDF, per germline (reference sequence). The CDR3 loop spans 15 amino acids. The DNA for the CDR3 is TGTGCCACCAGCAGGGACCCAGACAGGGTCGATGAGCAGTTCTTC. Amino acid sequence: CATSRDPDRVDEQFF.

The chain recombines TRBV9 with TRBJ2-1; the match to TRBD1 covers 8 bases. The CDR3 is 15 amino acids. Germline lookup yields CDR1 SGDLS and CDR2 YYNGEE. Trimming took 0 bases from V and 12 from J; bases not matched to a gene: 11. In DNA form, the CDR3 reads TGTGCCAGCAGCGTAGATTGGACAGGGTTTCGTGTGCAGTTCTTC. This codes for CASSVDWTGFRVQFF.

This clonotype appeared once. The CDR3 here is CASSLEQGDNEQFF. The DNA for the CDR3 is TGCGCCAGCAGCTTGGAACAGGGGGACAATGAGCAGTTCTTC. This chain joins TRBV5-1 and TRBJ2-1; 8 bases align to TRBD1. Germline loops: CDR1 SGHRS, CDR2 YFSETQ. The CDR3 contains 14 residues. V dropped 0 bases and J dropped 5; count of bases not matched to a gene: 1. Full variable domain (rest looked up from reference TRBV5-1 and TRBJ2-1): KAGVTQTPRYLIKTRGQQVTLSCSPISGHRSVSWYQQTPGQGLQFLFEYFSETQRNKGNFPGRFSGRQFSNSRSEMNVSTLELGDSALYLCASSLEQGDNEQFFGPGTRLTVL.